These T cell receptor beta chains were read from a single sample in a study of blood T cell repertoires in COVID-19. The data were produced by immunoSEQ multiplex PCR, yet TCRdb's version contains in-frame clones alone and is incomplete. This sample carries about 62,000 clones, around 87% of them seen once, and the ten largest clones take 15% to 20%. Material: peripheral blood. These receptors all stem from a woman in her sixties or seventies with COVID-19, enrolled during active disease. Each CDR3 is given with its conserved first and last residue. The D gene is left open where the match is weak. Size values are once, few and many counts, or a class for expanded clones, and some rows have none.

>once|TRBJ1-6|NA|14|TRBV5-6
CASSPWTEHSPLHF
TGTGCCAGCAGCCCATGGACAGAGCATTCACCCCTCCACTTT
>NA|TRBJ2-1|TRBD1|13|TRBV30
CAWSWTGGNEQFF
TGTGCCTGGAGTTGGACAGGGGGCAATGAGCAGTTCTTC
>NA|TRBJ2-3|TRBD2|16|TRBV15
CATSRDLREGGDTQYF
TGTGCCACCAGCAGAGATCTGCGGGAGGGGGGAGATACGCAGTATTTT
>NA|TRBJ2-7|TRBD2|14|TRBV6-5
CASSYSAGGYEQYF
TGTGCCAGCAGTTACTCGGCGGGGGGATACGAGCAGTACTTC
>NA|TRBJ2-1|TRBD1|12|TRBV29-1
CSVPSGTGVPFF
TGCAGCGTCCCTTCCGGGACAGGGGTCCCGTTCTTC
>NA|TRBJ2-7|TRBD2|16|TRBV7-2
CASGIGLAGGQGEQYF
TGTGCCAGCGGCATCGGACTAGCGGGAGGGCAAGGGGAGCAGTACTTC
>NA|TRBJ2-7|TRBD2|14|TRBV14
CASSQQLANYEQYF
TGTGCCAGCAGCCAACAACTAGCGAACTACGAGCAGTACTTC
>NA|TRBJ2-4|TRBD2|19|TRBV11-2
CASSLDGLAGGLAKNIQYF
TGTGCCAGCAGCTTAGACGGGCTAGCGGGAGGGCTAGCCAAAAACATTCAGTACTTC
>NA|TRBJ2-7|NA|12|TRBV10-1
CASSERGHEQYF
TGCGCCAGCAGTGAAAGGGGCCACGAGCAGTACTTC
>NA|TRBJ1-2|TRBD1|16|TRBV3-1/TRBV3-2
CASSQTPGGGNYGYTF
TGTGCCAGCAGCCAGACCCCAGGGGGTGGGAACTATGGCTACACCTTC
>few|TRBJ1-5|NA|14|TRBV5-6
CASSFTGTNQPQHF
TGTGCCAGCAGCTTCACAGGGACCAATCAGCCCCAGCATTTT
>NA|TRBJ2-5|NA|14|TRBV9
CASSPGLLGETQYF
TGTGCCAGCAGCCCGGGACTGCTCGGAGAGACCCAGTACTTC
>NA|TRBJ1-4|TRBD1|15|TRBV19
CASSGRQGRGEKLFF
TGTGCCAGTAGTGGGAGACAGGGACGAGGTGAAAAACTGTTTTTT
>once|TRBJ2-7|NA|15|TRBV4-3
CASSQARQETYEQYF
TGCGCCAGCAGCCAAGCCCGACAGGAGACCTACGAGCAGTACTTC
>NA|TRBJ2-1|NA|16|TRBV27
CASSSPSRDSYNEQFF
TGTGCCAGCAGTTCTCCGTCCAGAGACAGCTACAATGAGCAGTTCTTC
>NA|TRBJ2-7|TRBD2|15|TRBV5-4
CASSYLAGVLYEQYF
TGTGCCAGCAGCTACCTAGCGGGGGTACTCTACGAGCAGTACTTC
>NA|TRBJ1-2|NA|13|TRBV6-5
CASSYSVGGGYTF
TGTGCCAGCAGTTACTCGGTTGGGGGGGGCTACACCTTC
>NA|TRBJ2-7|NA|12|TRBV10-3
CAIGPSLYEQYF
TGTGCCATCGGGCCCAGCCTCTACGAGCAGTACTTC
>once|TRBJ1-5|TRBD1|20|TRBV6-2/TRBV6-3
CASSYSAWTGGTVGNQPQHF
TGTGCCAGCAGTTACTCTGCTTGGACAGGGGGCACGGTAGGCAATCAGCCCCAGCATTTT
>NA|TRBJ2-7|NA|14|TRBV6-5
CASSYGRNSYEQYF
TGTGCCAGCAGTTACGGGCGAAACTCCTACGAGCAGTACTTC
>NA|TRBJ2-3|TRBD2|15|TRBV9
CASSVVSGSTDTQYF
TGTGCCAGCAGCGTAGTTAGCGGGAGCACAGATACGCAGTATTTT
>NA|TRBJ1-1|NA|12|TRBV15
CATSDWEGEAFF
TGTGCCACCTCCGATTGGGAGGGTGAAGCTTTCTTT
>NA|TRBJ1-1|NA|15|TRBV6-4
CASSDSRDKNTEAFF
TGTGCCAGCAGTGACTCGAGGGACAAGAACACTGAAGCTTTCTTT
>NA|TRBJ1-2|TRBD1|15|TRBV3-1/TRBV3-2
CASSRGQGHNYGYTF
TGTGCCAGCAGCAGGGGACAGGGACACAACTATGGCTACACCTTC
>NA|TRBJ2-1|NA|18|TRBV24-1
CATSDLRGGGSGYNEQFF
TGTGCCACCAGTGATTTGCGGGGAGGGGGTAGCGGTTACAATGAGCAGTTCTTC
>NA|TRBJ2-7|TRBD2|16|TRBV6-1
CASSDRVLAGLYEQYF
TGTGCCAGCAGTGACAGGGTCCTAGCGGGACTCTACGAGCAGTACTTC
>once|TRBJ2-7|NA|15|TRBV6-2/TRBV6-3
CASSYYRPSSYEQYF
TGTGCCAGCAGTTACTACAGGCCCTCCTCCTACGAGCAGTACTTC
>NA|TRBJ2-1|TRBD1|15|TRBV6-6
CASRRQGNSYNEQFF
TGTGCCAGCAGGCGACAGGGCAATTCGTACAATGAGCAGTTCTTC
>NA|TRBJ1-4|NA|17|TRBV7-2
CASSPTSQRTTNEKLFF
TGTGCCAGCAGCCCGACCTCGCAGCGCACAACTAATGAAAAACTGTTTTTT
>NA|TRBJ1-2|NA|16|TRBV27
CASSPTLQGIVGGYTF
TGTGCCAGCAGTCCCACTCTACAGGGTATTGTAGGTGGCTACACCTTC
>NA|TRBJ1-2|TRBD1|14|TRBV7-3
CASSPGQDYYGYTF
TGTGCCAGCAGCCCAGGACAGGATTACTATGGCTACACCTTC
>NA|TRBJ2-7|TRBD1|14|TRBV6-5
CASYGTGRPYEQYF
TGTGCCAGCTATGGGACAGGTCGCCCCTACGAGCAGTACTTC
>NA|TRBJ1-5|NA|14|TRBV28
CASSLATQGQPQHF
TGTGCCAGCAGTTTGGCAACTCAGGGTCAGCCCCAGCATTTT
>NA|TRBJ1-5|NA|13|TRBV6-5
CASRGFDLQPQHF
TGTGCCAGCAGGGGCTTTGACCTTCAGCCCCAGCATTTT
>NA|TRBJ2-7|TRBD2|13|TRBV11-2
CASSLGLALEQYF
TGTGCCAGCAGCCTGGGACTAGCGCTAGAGCAGTACTTC
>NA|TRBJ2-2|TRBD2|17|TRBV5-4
CASSLPASGLNTGELFF
TGTGCCAGCAGCTTACCAGCTAGCGGGTTGAACACCGGGGAGCTGTTTTTT
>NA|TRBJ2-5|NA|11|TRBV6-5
CACKGVETQYF
TGTGCCTGCAAGGGGGTGGAGACCCAGTACTTC
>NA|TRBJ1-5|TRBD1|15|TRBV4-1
CASSPGQASDQPQHF
TGCGCCAGCAGCCCAGGACAGGCCAGTGATCAGCCCCAGCATTTT
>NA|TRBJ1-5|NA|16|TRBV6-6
CASSYSGGVGNQPQHF
TGTGCCAGCAGTTACTCAGGCGGGGTGGGCAATCAGCCCCAGCATTTT
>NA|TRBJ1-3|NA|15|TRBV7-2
CASSWRGASGNTIYF
TGTGCCAGCAGCTGGCGGGGGGCATCTGGAAACACCATATATTTT
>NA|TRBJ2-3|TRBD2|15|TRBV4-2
CASCEGGLGTDTQYF
TGTGCCAGCTGCGAGGGGGGACTAGGGACAGATACGCAGTATTTT